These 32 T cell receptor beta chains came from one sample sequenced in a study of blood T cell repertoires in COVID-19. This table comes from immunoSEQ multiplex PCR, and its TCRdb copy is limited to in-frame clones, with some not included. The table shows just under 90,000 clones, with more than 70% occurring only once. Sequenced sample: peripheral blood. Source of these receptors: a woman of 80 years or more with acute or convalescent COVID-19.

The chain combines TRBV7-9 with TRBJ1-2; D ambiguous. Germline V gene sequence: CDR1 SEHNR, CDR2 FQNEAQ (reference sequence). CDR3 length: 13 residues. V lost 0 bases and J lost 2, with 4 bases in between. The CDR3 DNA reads TGTGCCAGCAGCTTAGCGAGAAACTATGGCTACACCTTC. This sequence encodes CASSLARNYGYTF.

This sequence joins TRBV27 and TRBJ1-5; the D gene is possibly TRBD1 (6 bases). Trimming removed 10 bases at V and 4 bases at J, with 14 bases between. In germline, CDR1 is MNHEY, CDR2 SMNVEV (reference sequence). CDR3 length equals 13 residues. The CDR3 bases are TGTGCCACCGCGGACAGCTCAAATCAGCCCCAGCATTTT. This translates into CATADSSNQPQHF.

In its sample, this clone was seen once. CDR3 sequence: CASSLGGGVRDNEQFF. CDR3 DNA sequence: TGTGCCAGCAGCTTGGGGGGCGGGGTACGGGACAATGAGCAGTTCTTC. The chain uses TRBV5-6 and TRBJ2-1, with D perhaps TRBD2 (6 bases). This CDR3 region has 16 residues. CDR1 and CDR2 from the germline V gene are SGHDT and YYEEEE. V lost 0 bases to trimming and J lost 5 bases, with 15 bases between them.

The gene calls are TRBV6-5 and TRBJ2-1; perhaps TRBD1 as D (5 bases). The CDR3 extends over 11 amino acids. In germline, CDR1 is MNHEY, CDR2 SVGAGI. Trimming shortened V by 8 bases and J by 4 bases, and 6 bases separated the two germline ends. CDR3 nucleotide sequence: TGTGCCAGCCAGGGATACAATGAGCAGTTCTTC. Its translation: CASQGYNEQFF.

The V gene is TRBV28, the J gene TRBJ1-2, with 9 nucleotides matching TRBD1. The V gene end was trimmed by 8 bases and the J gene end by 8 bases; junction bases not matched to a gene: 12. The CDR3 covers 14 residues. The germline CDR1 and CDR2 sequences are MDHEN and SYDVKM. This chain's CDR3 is CASADLTGGRGYTF. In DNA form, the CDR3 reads TGTGCCAGCGCAGACCTGACAGGGGGTAGGGGCTACACCTTC.

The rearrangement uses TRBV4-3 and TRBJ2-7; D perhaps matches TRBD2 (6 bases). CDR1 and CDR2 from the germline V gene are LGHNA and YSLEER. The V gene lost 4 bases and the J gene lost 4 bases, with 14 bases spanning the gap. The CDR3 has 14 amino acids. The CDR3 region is CASSPGGSRYEQYF. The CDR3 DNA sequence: TGCGCCAGCAGCCCCGGGGGTAGCAGATACGAGCAGTACTTC.

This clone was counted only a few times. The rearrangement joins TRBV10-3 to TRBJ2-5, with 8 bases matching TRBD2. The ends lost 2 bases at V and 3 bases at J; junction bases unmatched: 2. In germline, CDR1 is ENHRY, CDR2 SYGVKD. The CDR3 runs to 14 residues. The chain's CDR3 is CAISEGTREETQYF. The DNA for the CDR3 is TGTGCCATCAGTGAGGGGACTAGGGAAGAGACCCAGTACTTC.

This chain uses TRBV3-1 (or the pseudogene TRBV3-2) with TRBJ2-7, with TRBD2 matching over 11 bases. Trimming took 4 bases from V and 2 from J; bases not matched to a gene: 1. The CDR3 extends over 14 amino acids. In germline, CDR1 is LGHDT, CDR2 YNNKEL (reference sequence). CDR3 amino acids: CASSPSGGTYEQYF. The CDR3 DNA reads TGTGCCAGCAGCCCTAGCGGGGGGACCTACGAGCAGTACTTC.

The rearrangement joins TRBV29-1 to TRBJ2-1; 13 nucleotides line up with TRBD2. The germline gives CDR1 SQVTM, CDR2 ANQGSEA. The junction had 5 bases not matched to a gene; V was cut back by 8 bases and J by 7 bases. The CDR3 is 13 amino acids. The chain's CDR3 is CSSGLAGFNEQFF. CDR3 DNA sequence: TGCAGCTCGGGACTAGCGGGATTTAATGAGCAGTTCTTC.

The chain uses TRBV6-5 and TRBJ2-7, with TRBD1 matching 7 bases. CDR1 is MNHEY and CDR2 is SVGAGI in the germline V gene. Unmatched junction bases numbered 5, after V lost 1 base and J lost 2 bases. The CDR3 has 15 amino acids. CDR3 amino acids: CASSYYRDSPYEQYF. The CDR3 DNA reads TGTGCCAGCAGTTACTACCGGGACAGCCCCTACGAGCAGTACTTC.

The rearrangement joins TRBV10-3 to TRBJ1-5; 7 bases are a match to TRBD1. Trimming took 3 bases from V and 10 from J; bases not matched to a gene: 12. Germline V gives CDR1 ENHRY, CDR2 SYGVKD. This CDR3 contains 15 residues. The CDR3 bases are TGTGCCATCAGTGAAGAGAGACAGGGCGTTCGTCCCCAGCATTTT. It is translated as CAISEERQGVRPQHF.

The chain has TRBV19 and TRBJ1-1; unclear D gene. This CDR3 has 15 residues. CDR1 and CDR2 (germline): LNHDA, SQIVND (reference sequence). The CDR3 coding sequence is TGTGCAGCGTCGTTGGGGAGGGAGATGAACACTGAAGCTTTCTTT. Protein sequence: CAASLGREMNTEAFF.

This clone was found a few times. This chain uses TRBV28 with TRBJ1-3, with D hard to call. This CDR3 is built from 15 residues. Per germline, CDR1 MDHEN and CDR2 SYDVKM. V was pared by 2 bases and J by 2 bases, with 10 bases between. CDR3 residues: CASSLPGQAGNTIYF. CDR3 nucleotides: TGTGCCAGCAGTTTACCGGGTCAAGCTGGAAACACCATATATTTT.

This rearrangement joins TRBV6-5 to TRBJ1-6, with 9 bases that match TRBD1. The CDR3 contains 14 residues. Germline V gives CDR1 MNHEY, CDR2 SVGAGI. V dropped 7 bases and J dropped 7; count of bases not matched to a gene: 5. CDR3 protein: CASKRDRENSPLHF. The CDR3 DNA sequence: TGTGCCAGCAAAAGGGACAGGGAGAATTCACCCCTCCACTTT.

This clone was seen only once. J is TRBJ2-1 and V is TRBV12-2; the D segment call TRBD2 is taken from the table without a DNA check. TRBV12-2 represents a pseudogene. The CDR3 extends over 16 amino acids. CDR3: CASRSIRGGSHNEQFF. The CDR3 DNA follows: TGTGCAAGTCGCTCAATACGGGGGGGCTCACACAATGAGCAGTTCTTC.

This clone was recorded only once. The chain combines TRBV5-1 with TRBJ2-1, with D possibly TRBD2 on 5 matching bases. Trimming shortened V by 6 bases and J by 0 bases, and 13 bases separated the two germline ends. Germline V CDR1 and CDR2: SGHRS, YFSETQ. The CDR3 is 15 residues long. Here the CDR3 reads CASKDSGSSYNEQFF. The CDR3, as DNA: TGCGCCAGCAAAGACTCGGGAAGCTCCTACAATGAGCAGTTCTTC.

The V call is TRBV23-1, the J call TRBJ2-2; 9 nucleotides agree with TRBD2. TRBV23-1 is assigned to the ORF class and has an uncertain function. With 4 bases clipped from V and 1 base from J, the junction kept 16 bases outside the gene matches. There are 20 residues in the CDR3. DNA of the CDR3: TGCGCCAGCAGTCTCCTTGGGAAAAGCGGGGGGAAACAGAACACCGGGGAGCTGTTTTTT. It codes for CASSLLGKSGGKQNTGELFF.

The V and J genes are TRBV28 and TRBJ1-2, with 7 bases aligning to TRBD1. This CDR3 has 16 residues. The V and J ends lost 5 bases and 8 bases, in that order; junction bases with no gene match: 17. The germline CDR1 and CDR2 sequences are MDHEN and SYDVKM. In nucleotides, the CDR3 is TGTGCCAGCAGTGCCATGGGCGGAGGGACAGTAGGCGGCTACACCTTC. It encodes CASSAMGGGTVGGYTF.

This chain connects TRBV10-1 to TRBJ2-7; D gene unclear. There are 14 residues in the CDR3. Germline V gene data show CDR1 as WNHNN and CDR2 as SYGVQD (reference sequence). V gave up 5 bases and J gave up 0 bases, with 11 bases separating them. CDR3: CASSWQVSSYEQYF. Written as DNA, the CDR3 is TGCGCCAGCAGTTGGCAGGTGAGCTCCTACGAGCAGTACTTC.

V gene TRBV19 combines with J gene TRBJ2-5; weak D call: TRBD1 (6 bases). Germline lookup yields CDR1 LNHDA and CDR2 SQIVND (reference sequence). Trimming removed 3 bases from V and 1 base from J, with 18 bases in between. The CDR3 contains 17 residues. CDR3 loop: CASSMPGARDLQETQYF. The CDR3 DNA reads TGTGCCAGTAGTATGCCAGGGGCGAGGGACCTCCAAGAGACCCAGTACTTC.

CDR3 region: CASSLQLAGGPGEQFF. CDR3 DNA: TGTGCCAGCAGTTTGCAACTAGCGGGAGGGCCCGGTGAGCAGTTCTTC. The chain has TRBV28 and TRBJ2-1, with 13 bases matching TRBD2. Germline values: CDR1 MDHEN, CDR2 SYDVKM. The CDR3 covers 16 residues. Trimming cost V 3 bases and J 9 bases; bases outside gene matches: 8.

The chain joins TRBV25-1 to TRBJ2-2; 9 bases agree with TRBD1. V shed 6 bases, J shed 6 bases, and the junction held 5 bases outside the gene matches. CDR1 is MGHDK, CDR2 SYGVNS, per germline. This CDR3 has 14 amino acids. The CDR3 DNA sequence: TGTGCCAGCAGGCTACAGGGGGCCGCCGGGGAGCTGTTTTTT. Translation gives CASRLQGAAGELFF.

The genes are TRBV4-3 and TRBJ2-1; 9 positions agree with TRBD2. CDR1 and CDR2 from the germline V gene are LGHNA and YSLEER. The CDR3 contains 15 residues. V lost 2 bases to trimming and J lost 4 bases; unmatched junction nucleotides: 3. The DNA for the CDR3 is TGCGCCAGCAGCCAACTAGCGGGAATGTACAATGAGCAGTTCTTC. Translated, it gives CASSQLAGMYNEQFF.

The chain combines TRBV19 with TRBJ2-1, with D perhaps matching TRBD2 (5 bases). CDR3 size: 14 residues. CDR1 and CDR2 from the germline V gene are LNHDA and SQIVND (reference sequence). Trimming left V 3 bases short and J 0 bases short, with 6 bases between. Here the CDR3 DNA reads TGTGCCAGTAGTATGGGGAGCTCCTACAATGAGCAGTTCTTC. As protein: CASSMGSSYNEQFF.

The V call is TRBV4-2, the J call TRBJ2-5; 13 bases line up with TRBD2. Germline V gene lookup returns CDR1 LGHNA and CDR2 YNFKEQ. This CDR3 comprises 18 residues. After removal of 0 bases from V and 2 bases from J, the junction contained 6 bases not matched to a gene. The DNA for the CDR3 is TGTGCCAGCAGCCAAGATTTACTAGCGGGGGGGCCGCAAGAGACCCAGTACTTC. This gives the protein CASSQDLLAGGPQETQYF.

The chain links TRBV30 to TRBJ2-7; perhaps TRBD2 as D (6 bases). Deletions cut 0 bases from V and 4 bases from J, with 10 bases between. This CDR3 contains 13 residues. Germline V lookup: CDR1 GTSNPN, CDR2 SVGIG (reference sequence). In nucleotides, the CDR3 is TGTGCCTGGAGTGTATCTGGAGGGTACGAGCAGTACTTC. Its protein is CAWSVSGGYEQYF.

CDR3 amino acids: CASSFMMTGGDEQFF. The CDR3 nucleotides are TGTGCCAGCAGTTTCATGATGACAGGGGGCGATGAGCAGTTCTTC. The chain uses TRBV27 and TRBJ2-1, with 10 bases matching TRBD1. Trimming at V came to 3 bases and at J to 8 bases, leaving 7 bases not matched to a gene. The germline CDR1 and CDR2 sequences are MNHEY and SMNVEV (reference sequence). The CDR3 loop spans 15 amino acids.

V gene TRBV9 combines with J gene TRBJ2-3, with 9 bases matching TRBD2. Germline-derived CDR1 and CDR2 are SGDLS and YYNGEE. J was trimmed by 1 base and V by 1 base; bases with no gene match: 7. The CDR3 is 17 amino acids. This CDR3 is CASSVIRAGGGTDTQYF. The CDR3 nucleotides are TGTGCCAGCAGCGTAATCAGGGCGGGAGGGGGCACAGATACGCAGTATTTT.

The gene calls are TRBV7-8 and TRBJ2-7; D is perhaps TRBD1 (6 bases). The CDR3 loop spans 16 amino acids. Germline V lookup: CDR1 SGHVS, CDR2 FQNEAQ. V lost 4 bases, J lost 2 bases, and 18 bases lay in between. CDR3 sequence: CASSSRPGQGAYEQYF. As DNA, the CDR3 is TGTGCCAGCAGCTCTCGACCGGGACAAGGGGCCTACGAGCAGTACTTC. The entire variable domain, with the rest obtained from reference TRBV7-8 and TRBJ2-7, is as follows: GAGVSQSPRYKVAKRGQDVALRCDPISGHVSLFWYQQALGQGPEFLTYFQNEAQLDKSGLPSDRFFAERPEGSVSTLKIQRTQQEDSAVYLCASSSRPGQGAYEQYFGPGTRLTVT.

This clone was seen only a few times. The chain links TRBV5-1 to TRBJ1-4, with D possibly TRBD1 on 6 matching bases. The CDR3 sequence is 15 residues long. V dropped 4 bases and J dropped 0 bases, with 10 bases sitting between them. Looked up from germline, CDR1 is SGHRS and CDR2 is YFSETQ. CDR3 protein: CASSTRQATNEKLFF. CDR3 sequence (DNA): TGCGCCAGCAGCACACGACAGGCAACTAATGAAAAACTGTTTTTT.

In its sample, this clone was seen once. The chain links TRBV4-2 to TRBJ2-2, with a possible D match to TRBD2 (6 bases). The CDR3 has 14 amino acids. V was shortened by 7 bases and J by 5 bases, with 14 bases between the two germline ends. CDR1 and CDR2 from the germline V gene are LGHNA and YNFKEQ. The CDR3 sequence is CASNAGAGTGELFF. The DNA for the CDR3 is TGTGCCAGCAACGCCGGGGCGGGGACCGGGGAGCTGTTTTTT.

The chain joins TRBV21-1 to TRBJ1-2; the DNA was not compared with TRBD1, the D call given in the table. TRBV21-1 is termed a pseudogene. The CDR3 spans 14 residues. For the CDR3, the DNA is TGTGCCAGCAGCAAAGGCCCAGGGGGCTATGGCTACACCTTC. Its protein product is CASSKGPGGYGYTF.